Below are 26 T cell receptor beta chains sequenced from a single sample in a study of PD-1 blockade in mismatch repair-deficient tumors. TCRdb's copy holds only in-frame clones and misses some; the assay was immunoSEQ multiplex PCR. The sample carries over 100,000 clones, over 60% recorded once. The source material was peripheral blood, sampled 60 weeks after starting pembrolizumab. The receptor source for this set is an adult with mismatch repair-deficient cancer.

The CDR3 loop reads CASSHRRGTDYGYTF. DNA for the CDR3: TGCGCCAGCAGTCACCGGAGGGGAACAGATTATGGCTACACCTTC. The chain recombines TRBV23-1 with TRBJ1-2, with D maybe TRBD1 (5 bases). TRBV23-1 is an open reading frame, and its role is uncertain. The CDR3 has 15 residues. Trimming left V 3 bases short and J 5 bases short, with 16 bases between.

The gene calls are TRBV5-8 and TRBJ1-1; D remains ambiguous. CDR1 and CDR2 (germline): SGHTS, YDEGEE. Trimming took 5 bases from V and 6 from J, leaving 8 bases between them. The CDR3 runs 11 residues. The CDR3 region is CASRNYAEAFF. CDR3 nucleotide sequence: TGTGCCAGCAGGAATTATGCTGAAGCTTTCTTT.

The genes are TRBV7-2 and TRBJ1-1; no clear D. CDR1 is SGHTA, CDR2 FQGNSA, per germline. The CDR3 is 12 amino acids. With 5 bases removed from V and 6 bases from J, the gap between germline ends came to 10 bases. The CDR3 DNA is TGTGCCAGCAGCCTGGACTACGCTGAAGCTTTCTTT. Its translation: CASSLDYAEAFF.

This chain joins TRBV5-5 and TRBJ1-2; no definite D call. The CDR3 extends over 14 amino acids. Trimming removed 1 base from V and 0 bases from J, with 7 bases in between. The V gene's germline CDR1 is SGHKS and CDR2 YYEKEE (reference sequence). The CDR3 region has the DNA TGTGCCAGCAGCTTGTCCATTTCTAACTATGGCTACACCTTC. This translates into CASSLSISNYGYTF.

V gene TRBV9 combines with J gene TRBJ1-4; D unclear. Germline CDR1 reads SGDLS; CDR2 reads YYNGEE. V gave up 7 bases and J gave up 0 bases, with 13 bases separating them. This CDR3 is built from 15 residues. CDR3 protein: CASSPYSSTNEKLFF. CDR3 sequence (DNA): TGTGCCAGCTCCCCGTACAGCTCAACTAATGAAAAACTGTTTTTT.

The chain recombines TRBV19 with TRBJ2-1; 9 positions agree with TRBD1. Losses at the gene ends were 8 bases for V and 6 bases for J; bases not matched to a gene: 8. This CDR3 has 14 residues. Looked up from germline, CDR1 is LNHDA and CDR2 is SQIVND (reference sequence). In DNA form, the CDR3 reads TGTGCCAGTCTAGGGACAGGGAATCCCAATGAGCAGTTCTTC. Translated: CASLGTGNPNEQFF.

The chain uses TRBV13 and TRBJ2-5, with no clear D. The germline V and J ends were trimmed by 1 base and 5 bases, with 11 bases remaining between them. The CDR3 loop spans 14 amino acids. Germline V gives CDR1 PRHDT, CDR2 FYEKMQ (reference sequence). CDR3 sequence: CASSLVGRLETQYF. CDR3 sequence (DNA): TGTGCCAGCAGCTTAGTCGGTAGGCTGGAGACCCAGTACTTC.

The CDR3 sequence: CASSEEGTSAMNEQFF. As DNA, the CDR3 is TGTGCCAGCAGTGAGGAGGGGACTAGCGCGATGAATGAGCAGTTCTTC. The chain has TRBV2 and TRBJ2-1, with TRBD2 matching over 10 bases. After removal of 3 bases from V and 7 bases from J, the junction contained 9 bases not matched to a gene. Germline V gene data show CDR1 as SNHLY and CDR2 as FYNNEI. The CDR3 sequence is 16 residues long.

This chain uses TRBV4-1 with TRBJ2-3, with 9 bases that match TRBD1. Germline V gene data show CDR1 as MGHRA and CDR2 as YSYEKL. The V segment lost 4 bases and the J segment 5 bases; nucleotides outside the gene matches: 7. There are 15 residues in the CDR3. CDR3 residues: CASSRDRASLDTQYF. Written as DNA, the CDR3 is TGCGCCAGCAGCCGGGACAGGGCGTCGCTAGATACGCAGTATTTT.

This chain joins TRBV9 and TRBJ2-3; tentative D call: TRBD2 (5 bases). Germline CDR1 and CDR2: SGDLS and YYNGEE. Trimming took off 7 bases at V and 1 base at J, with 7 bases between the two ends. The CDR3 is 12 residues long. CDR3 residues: CASEGGTDTQYF. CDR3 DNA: TGTGCCAGCGAGGGTGGCACAGATACGCAGTATTTT.

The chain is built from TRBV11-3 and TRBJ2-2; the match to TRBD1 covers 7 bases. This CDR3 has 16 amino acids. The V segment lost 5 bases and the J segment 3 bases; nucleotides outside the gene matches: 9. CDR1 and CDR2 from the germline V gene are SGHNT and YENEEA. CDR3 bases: TGTGCCAGCAGCCAGCGGAGACAGGGTTACACCGGGGAGCTGTTTTTT. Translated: CASSQRRQGYTGELFF. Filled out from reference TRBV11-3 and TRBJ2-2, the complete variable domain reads EAGVVQSPRYKIIEKKQPVAFWCNPISGHNTLYWYLQNLGQGPELLIRYENEEAVDDSQLPKDRFSAERLKGVDSTLKIQPAELGDSAVYLCASSQRRQGYTGELFFGEGSRLTVL.

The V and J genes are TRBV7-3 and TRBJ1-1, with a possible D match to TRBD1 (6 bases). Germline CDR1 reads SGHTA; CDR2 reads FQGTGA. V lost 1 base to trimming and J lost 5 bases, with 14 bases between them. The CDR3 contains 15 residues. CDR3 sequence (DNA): TGTGCCAGCAGCTTAAATCCAGGGGTGGAGACTGAAGCTTTCTTT. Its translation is CASSLNPGVETEAFF.

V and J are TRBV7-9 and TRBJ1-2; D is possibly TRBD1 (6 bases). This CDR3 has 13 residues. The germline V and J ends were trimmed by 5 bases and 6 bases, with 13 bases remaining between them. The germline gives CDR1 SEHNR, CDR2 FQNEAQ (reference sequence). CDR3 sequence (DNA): TGTGCCAGCAGCCGGGGGGACACCCATGGCTACACCTTC. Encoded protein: CASSRGDTHGYTF.

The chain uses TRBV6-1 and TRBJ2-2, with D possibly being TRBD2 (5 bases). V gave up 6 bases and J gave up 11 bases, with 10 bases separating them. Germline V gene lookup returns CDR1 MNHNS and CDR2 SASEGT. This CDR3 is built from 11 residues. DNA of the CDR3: TGTGCCAGCAGCTATACTAGAGAGCTGTTTTTT. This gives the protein CASSYTRELFF.

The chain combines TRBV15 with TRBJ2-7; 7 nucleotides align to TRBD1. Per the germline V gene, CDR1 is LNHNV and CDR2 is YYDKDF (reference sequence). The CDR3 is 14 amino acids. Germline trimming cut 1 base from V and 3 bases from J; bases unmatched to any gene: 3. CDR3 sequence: CATSRARQGYEQYF. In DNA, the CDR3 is TGTGCCACCAGCAGAGCAAGACAGGGCTACGAGCAGTACTTC.

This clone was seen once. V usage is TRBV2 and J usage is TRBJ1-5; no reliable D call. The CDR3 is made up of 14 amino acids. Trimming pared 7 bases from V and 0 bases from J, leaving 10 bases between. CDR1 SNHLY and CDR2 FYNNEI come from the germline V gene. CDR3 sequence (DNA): TGTGCCAGCACGGCGGTGGATAGCAATCAGCCCCAGCATTTT. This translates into CASTAVDSNQPQHF.

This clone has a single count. This CDR3 reads CASSTSGSPETQYF. CDR3 nucleotide sequence: TGTGCCAGTAGTACGAGCGGGAGTCCGGAGACCCAGTACTTC. V usage is TRBV19 and J usage is TRBJ2-5; TRBD2 aligns across 8 bases. This CDR3 region has 14 residues. CDR1 and CDR2 (germline): LNHDA, SQIVND (reference sequence). The junction had 6 bases not matched to a gene; V was cut back by 4 bases and J by 5 bases.

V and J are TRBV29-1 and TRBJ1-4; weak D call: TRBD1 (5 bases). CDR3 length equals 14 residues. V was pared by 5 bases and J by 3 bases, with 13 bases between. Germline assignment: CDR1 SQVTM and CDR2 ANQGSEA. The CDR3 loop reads CSVTPGGANEKLFF. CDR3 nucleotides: TGCAGCGTTACCCCGGGGGGAGCTAATGAAAAACTGTTTTTT.

The CDR3 reads CASSLEGQGVGSEQYF. The DNA of the CDR3 is TGCGCCAGCAGCCTCGAGGGACAGGGGGTAGGTTCCGAGCAGTACTTC. The chain has TRBV4-3 and TRBJ2-7; 11 nucleotides align to TRBD1. V gave up 4 bases and J gave up 6 bases; unmatched junction bases: 11. Germline lookup yields CDR1 LGHNA and CDR2 YSLEER. CDR3 length: 16 amino acids.

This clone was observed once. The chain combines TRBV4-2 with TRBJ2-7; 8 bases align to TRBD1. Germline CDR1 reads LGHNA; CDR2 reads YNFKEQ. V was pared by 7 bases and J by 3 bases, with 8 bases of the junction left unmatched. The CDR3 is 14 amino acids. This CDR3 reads CASKERQGNYEQYF. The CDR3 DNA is TGTGCCAGCAAGGAAAGACAGGGGAACTACGAGCAGTACTTC.

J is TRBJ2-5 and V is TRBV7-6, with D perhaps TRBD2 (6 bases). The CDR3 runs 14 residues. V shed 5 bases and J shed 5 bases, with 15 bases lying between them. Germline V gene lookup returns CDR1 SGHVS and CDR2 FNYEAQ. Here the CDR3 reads CASSPRGAGETQYF. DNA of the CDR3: TGTGCCAGCAGCCCCCGCGGGGCCGGGGAGACCCAGTACTTC.

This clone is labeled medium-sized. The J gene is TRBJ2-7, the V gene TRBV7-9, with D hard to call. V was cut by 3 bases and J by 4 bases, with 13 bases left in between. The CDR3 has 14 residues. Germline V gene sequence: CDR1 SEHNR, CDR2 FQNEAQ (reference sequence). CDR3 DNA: TGTGCCAGCAGCTTGTCGACGGAGTCGTACGAGCAGTACTTC. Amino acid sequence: CASSLSTESYEQYF.

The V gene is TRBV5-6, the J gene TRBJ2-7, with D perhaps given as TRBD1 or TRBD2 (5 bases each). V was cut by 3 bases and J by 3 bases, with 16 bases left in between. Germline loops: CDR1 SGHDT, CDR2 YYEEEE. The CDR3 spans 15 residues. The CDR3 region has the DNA TGTGCCAGCAGCTCCGGGGCGACAGATTTCTACGAGCAGTACTTC. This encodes CASSSGATDFYEQYF.

The CDR3 sequence is CASSLVARGPNEQYF. CDR3 in DNA: TGTGCCAGCAGCTTAGTCGCGCGGGGTCCGAACGAGCAGTACTTC. V gene TRBV11-1 combines with J gene TRBJ2-7; the D gene is possibly TRBD2 (6 bases). V lost 1 base and J 5 bases, leaving 15 bases between the germline ends. Germline V gives CDR1 SGHAT, CDR2 FQDESV (reference sequence). This CDR3 contains 15 residues.

For the CDR3, the DNA is TGTGCCAGCAGCCCACAGGGGGCCCACACTGAAGCTTTCTTT. It codes for CASSPQGAHTEAFF. The chain couples TRBV7-9 to TRBJ1-1; the match to TRBD1 covers 9 bases. CDR3 size: 14 residues. Germline V CDR1 and CDR2: SEHNR, FQNEAQ (reference sequence). V was pared by 5 bases and J by 3 bases, with 4 bases of the junction left unmatched. The whole variable domain, filled in from reference TRBV7-9 and TRBJ1-1, reads DTGVSQNPRHKITKRGQNVTFRCDPISEHNRLYWYRQTLGQGPEFLTYFQNEAQLEKSRLLSDRFSAERPKGSFSTLEIQRTEQGDSAMYLCASSPQGAHTEAFFGQGTRLTVV.

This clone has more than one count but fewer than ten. The CDR3 nucleotides read TGCGCCAGCAGCCAAGGGCGACAGGTTATGCAGCCCCAGCATTTT. Protein product: CASSQGRQVMQPQHF. V gene TRBV4-1 combines with J gene TRBJ1-5, with TRBD1 as a possible D gene (6 bases). The CDR3 spans 15 residues. V was shortened by 1 base and J by 7 bases, with 14 bases between the two germline ends. From germline, CDR1 is MGHRA and CDR2 YSYEKL.